This TCR beta chain emerged from a study of shared clonotypes between healthy human individuals. Data came from immunoSEQ multiplex PCR; TCRdb stores just in-frame clones and leaves some out. The sample holds 650,000 to 800,000 clones, roughly two thirds seen once. Trimming at V came to 0 bases and at J to 1 base, leaving 7 bases not matched to a gene. This CDR3 spans 18 amino acids. The germline gives CDR1 PRHDT, CDR2 FYEKMQ (reference sequence). The sequence was collected from a young woman in good health. The specimen sequenced was memory CD4+ T cells sorted from blood. The subset is: CD45RA-negative fraction. This chain connects TRBV13 to TRBJ2-7; 12 positions match TRBD2. CDR3 DNA sequence: TGTGCCAGCAGCTTAGGCGGGCTAGCGGGAGGGGGGTCCTACGAGCAGTACTTC. Its translation is CASSLGGLAGGGSYEQYF.